This T cell receptor beta chain is drawn from a study of early T cells in non-severe SARS-CoV-2 infection. On the study more broadly: Sequencing of bulk RNA from unsorted whole blood was done, without chain pairing.

TCRdb processed the 5' RACE reads anew with MiXCR; each CDR3 protein has one entry. The sample includes around 47,000 distinct CDR3 sequences, about 10% of them seen just once. V lost 7 bases and J 4 bases, leaving 33 bases between the germline ends. The CDR3 contains 20 residues. Germline CDR1 SGHNT, CDR2 YYREEE (reference sequence). This chain uses TRBV5-4 with TRBJ2-1; the D gene is possibly TRBD2 (6 bases). The sequencing sample was made of whole blood. This TCR was sampled from an adult who was a healthcare worker with PCR-confirmed SARS-CoV-2 infection or an uninfected control (not recorded which). The CDR3 DNA reads as TGTGCCAGCCCCGCAATTGAAGGGACTGAAAATAGGGGCAAGTACAATGAGCAGTTCTTC. Protein product: CASPAIEGTENRGKYNEQFF.